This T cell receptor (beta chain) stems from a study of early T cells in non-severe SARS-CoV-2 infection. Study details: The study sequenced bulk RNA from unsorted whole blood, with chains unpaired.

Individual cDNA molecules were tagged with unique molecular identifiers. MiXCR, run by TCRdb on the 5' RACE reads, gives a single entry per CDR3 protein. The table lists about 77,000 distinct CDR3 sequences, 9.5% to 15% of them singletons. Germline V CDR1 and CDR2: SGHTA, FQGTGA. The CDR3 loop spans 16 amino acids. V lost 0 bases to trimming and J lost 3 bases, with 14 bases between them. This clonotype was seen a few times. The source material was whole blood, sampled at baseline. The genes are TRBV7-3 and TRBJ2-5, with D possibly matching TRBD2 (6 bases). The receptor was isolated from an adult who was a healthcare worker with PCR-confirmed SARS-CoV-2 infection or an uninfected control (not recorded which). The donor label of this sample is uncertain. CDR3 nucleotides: TGTGCCAGCAGCTTAACGTTCGGGGGAGAAAAAGAGACCCAGTACTTC. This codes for CASSLTFGGEKETQYF.